Listed here is a single T cell receptor beta chain. This CDR3 spans 13 amino acids. The germline gives CDR1 DFQATT, CDR2 SNEGSKA (reference sequence). All TRB cDNA libraries came from 5' RACE performed with UMI labels. Each CDR3 protein gets one entry in TCRdb, which reprocessed the 5' RACE reads and gives no DNA. This table lists 70,000 to 100,000 distinct CDR3 sequences. This sample is part of a study of CXCR3-negative and CXCR3-positive naive CD8 T cells. V gene TRBV20-1 combines with J gene TRBJ2-1. The sample consisted of naive CXCR3- CD8+ T cells from blood. Subset of the sample: CD45RO-CCR7+CD27+CD95- naive CD8+ T cells lacking CXCR3 (TNR3-). The receptor comes from a human donor in good health. Some clones in this sample may be carry-over from other donors' samples. The CDR3 loop reads CSARDPTSNEQFF.